The rows below give T cell receptor beta chains drawn from one sample of a study of brain metastases from non-small cell lung cancer. Sequencing used immunoSEQ multiplex PCR; TCRdb keeps in-frame clones, though not all of them. The sample carries around 2,500 clones, over 75% recorded once. Sequenced sample: primary lung tumor tissue. These receptors were taken from a donor at least 40 years old with non-small cell lung cancer. The CDR3 runs from the conserved cysteine through the conserved F or W. A D gene is named only where the DNA matches it firmly. For some rows the clone size is stated as once, few or many, or as a class when expanded; others skip it.

clone_size	v_call	j_call	d_call	cdr3_aa	cdr3_nt
.	TRBV5-6	TRBJ1-1	TRBD1	CASSFWTGYHEAFF	TGTGCCAGCAGCTTTTGGACAGGCTATCATGAAGCTTTCTTT
.	TRBV27	TRBJ2-2	.	CASSLLGEGELFF	TGTGCCAGCAGCCTACTCGGGGAGGGGGAGCTGTTTTTT
.	TRBV29-1	TRBJ2-1	.	CSIRLEGYNEQFF	TGCAGCATCAGACTCGAGGGCTACAATGAGCAGTTCTTC
once	TRBV19	TRBJ1-3	TRBD1	CASSIGTGANTIYF	TGTGCCAGTAGTATCGGGACAGGGGCCAACACCATATATTTT
.	TRBV7-9	TRBJ1-1	.	CASSSDSRKAFF	TGTGCCAGCAGCTCGGACAGTCGTAAAGCTTTCTTT
once	TRBV23-1	TRBJ1-1	.	CASSGDGENTEAFF	TGCGCCAGCAGTGGGGACGGGGAGAACACTGAAGCTTTCTTT
.	TRBV19	TRBJ1-5	.	CASSIRKTDSYQPQHF	TGTGCCAGTAGTATCAGGAAGACAGACTCCTATCAGCCCCAGCATTTT
.	TRBV28	TRBJ1-1	.	CASSLWGEGRMNTEAFF	TGTGCCAGCAGTTTATGGGGGGAGGGACGGATGAACACTGAAGCTTTCTTT
once	TRBV6-5	TRBJ2-7	.	CASRTVRGYEQYF	TGTGCCAGCAGGACAGTGCGGGGCTACGAGCAGTACTTC
.	TRBV19	TRBJ1-2	.	CATARDRVRSNYGYTF	TGTGCCACTGCCCGCGACAGAGTTCGTTCTAACTATGGCTACACCTTC